The T cell receptor (beta chain) under discussion was sequenced for a study of tumor-infiltrating lymphocytes in primary liver carcinoma. Looking at the study overall: Primary liver carcinoma in the patients was surgically resected. Whole-study results and caveats: Tumors and blood were compared for top-250-clone fraction, and tumors had the significantly higher value (p = 0.039).

The V end lost 3 bases, the J end lost 6 bases, and 13 bases lay between the germline ends. CDR3 size: 14 residues. CDR1 SGHAT and CDR2 FQNNGV come from the germline V gene. This clonotype was seen more than once but under ten times. The antigen is not known. A primer in the constant region served to generate TCR beta cDNA from 450 to 650 ng of total RNA. Researchers made the TCR beta libraries by running three nested multiplex PCR rounds with slightly modified ARM-PCR. Researchers ran the first two PCR rounds for roughly 11 cycles each with TRBV1-TRBV30 forward primers and a C-beta reverse primer. TCRdb re-analysed the multiplex PCR reads in MiXCR, keeping a single row per CDR3 protein. The sample includes about 180,000 distinct CDR3 sequences, over 50% of them seen just once. They got blood RNA out of unsorted whole blood and also pulled out germline DNA.

The J gene is TRBJ2-3, the V gene TRBV11-2, with no clear D. The clonotype originates from a middle-aged man with primary liver carcinoma and hepatitis B virus infection. The specimen sequenced was peripheral blood. CDR3 amino acids: CASSLVLAGDTQYF. The DNA for the CDR3 is TGTGCCAGCAGCTTGGTGCTGGCCGGGGATACGCAGTATTTT.